The rows below give T cell receptor beta chains drawn from one sample of a study of shared clonotypes between healthy human individuals. TCRdb's copy holds only in-frame clones and misses some; the assay was immunoSEQ multiplex PCR. The data show some 2,500,000 clones, over 85% seen once. The sample was naive CD4+ T cells from PBMCs. The receptors shown here come from a man aged 18 to 30 in good health. Some clones in this sample may be carry-over from other donors' samples. Each CDR3 is given with its conserved first and last residue. Fields, in order: J gene, V gene, D gene, clone size, CDR3 protein, CDR3 DNA. D genes are given only for firm matches. The size entry is marked missing in some rows and otherwise reads once, few, many or a size class.

j_call: TRBJ1-5; v_call: TRBV28; d_call: .; clone_size: .; cdr3_aa: CASSLARGVGNQPQHF; cdr3_nt: TGTGCCAGCAGTTTAGCTCGGGGGGTGGGCAATCAGCCCCAGCATTTT
j_call: TRBJ2-3; v_call: TRBV7-9; d_call: .; clone_size: .; cdr3_aa: CASSLASGKVGQYF; cdr3_nt: TGTGCCAGCAGCTTAGCCTCTGGAAAAGTCGGGCAGTATTTT
j_call: TRBJ2-7; v_call: TRBV9; d_call: .; clone_size: .; cdr3_aa: CASSVGGTIGDEQYF; cdr3_nt: TGTGCCAGCAGCGTAGGAGGGACAATCGGGGACGAGCAGTACTTC
j_call: TRBJ1-4; v_call: TRBV28; d_call: .; clone_size: .; cdr3_aa: CASSPPRAGGEKLFF; cdr3_nt: TGTGCCAGCAGTCCACCAAGGGCCGGCGGGGAAAAACTGTTTTTT
j_call: TRBJ2-1; v_call: TRBV28; d_call: .; clone_size: .; cdr3_aa: CASSLARFNEQFF; cdr3_nt: TGTGCCAGCAGTTTAGCTAGGTTCAATGAGCAGTTCTTC
j_call: TRBJ2-5; v_call: TRBV28; d_call: TRBD1; clone_size: .; cdr3_aa: CASSYRGLETQYF; cdr3_nt: TGTGCCAGCAGTTACAGGGGATTAGAGACCCAGTACTTC
j_call: TRBJ2-5; v_call: TRBV6-5; d_call: TRBD2; clone_size: .; cdr3_aa: CASRSPGGRETQYF; cdr3_nt: TGTGCCAGCAGATCGCCGGGAGGCCGGGAGACCCAGTACTTC
j_call: TRBJ2-7; v_call: TRBV18; d_call: .; clone_size: .; cdr3_aa: CASSNTRIQTYEQYF; cdr3_nt: TGTGCCAGCTCAAATACCCGTATTCAGACGTACGAGCAGTACTTC
j_call: TRBJ1-1; v_call: TRBV28; d_call: .; clone_size: .; cdr3_aa: CASRTAGRAFF; cdr3_nt: TGTGCCAGCCGAACCGCAGGAAGAGCTTTCTTT
j_call: TRBJ2-2; v_call: TRBV5-5; d_call: .; clone_size: .; cdr3_aa: CASSTWTAPNTGELFF; cdr3_nt: TGTGCCAGCAGCACTTGGACAGCCCCGAACACCGGGGAGCTGTTTTTT
j_call: TRBJ2-1; v_call: TRBV14; d_call: TRBD2; clone_size: .; cdr3_aa: CASSKRSTSGRDNEQFF; cdr3_nt: TGTGCCAGCAGCAAAAGGTCCACTAGCGGGAGGGACAATGAGCAGTTCTTC
j_call: TRBJ2-7; v_call: TRBV4-1; d_call: .; clone_size: .; cdr3_aa: CASSRGPHYEQYF; cdr3_nt: TGCGCCAGCAGCCGTGGGCCCCACTACGAGCAGTACTTC
j_call: TRBJ1-3; v_call: TRBV27; d_call: .; clone_size: .; cdr3_aa: CASSSLDRVSGNTIYF; cdr3_nt: TGTGCCAGCAGTTCTCTCGATAGGGTATCTGGAAACACCATATATTTT
j_call: TRBJ1-1; v_call: TRBV28; d_call: .; clone_size: .; cdr3_aa: CASSFPGNTEAFF; cdr3_nt: TGTGCCAGCAGTTTCCCAGGGAACACTGAAGCTTTCTTT
j_call: TRBJ1-2; v_call: TRBV6-1; d_call: .; clone_size: .; cdr3_aa: CASSYLGVAGYTF; cdr3_nt: TGTGCCAGCAGTTATCTCGGGGTGGCGGGCTACACCTTC
j_call: TRBJ1-3; v_call: TRBV9; d_call: .; clone_size: few; cdr3_aa: CASSADSSGNTIYF; cdr3_nt: TGTGCCAGCAGCGCCGACAGCTCTGGAAACACCATATATTTT
j_call: TRBJ1-1; v_call: TRBV2; d_call: .; clone_size: few; cdr3_aa: CASSRNTEAFF; cdr3_nt: TGTGCCAGCAGTCGGAACACTGAAGCTTTCTTT
j_call: TRBJ2-3; v_call: TRBV7-2; d_call: TRBD2; clone_size: once; cdr3_aa: CASSPPREGHDTQYF; cdr3_nt: TGTGCCAGCAGCCCCCCGCGGGAGGGTCATGATACGCAGTATTTT
j_call: TRBJ2-3; v_call: TRBV12-5; d_call: TRBD2; clone_size: .; cdr3_aa: CASGGGLAGADTQYF; cdr3_nt: TGTGCTAGTGGCGGCGGACTAGCGGGAGCAGATACGCAGTATTTT
j_call: TRBJ2-4; v_call: TRBV5-5; d_call: .; clone_size: .; cdr3_aa: CASSPVVGLAKNIQYF; cdr3_nt: TGTGCCAGCAGCCCGGTGGTGGGGCTAGCCAAAAACATTCAGTACTTC
j_call: TRBJ2-7; v_call: TRBV29-1; d_call: TRBD1; clone_size: .; cdr3_aa: CSVELDRGYEQYF; cdr3_nt: TGCAGCGTTGAGTTGGACAGGGGCTACGAGCAGTACTTC